These 25 T cell receptor beta chains came from one sample sequenced in a study of blood T cell repertoires in COVID-19. Assay used: immunoSEQ multiplex PCR; TCRdb lists only in-frame clones, some missing. This sample has about 260,000 clones, with approximately 86% found just once. The sequenced material came from peripheral blood. The receptors derive from a man under 40 with active or convalescent COVID-19.

This clone was recorded a few times. The genes are TRBV10-2 and TRBJ2-1, with 11 bases aligning to TRBD1. Germline trimming cut 6 bases from V and 6 bases from J; bases unmatched to any gene: 4. CDR1 WSHSY and CDR2 SAAADI come from the germline V gene. The CDR3 length is 14 residues. Written as DNA, the CDR3 is TGCGCCAGCAGGGCCGGGACAGGGGGCAATGAGCAGTTCTTC. Its protein is CASRAGTGGNEQFF.

This chain links TRBV18 with TRBJ1-1, with TRBD1 as a possible D gene (5 bases). V was trimmed by 6 bases and J by 6 bases, leaving 26 bases between them. The germline gives CDR1 KGHSH, CDR2 LQKENI. The CDR3 length is 17 residues. CDR3 loop: CASSPPPQGGVISEAFF. CDR3 in DNA: TGTGCCAGCTCTCCCCCCCCGCAGGGCGGAGTAATCTCTGAAGCTTTCTTT.

The V and J genes are TRBV25-1 and TRBJ2-5; 11 nucleotides line up with TRBD1. With V trimmed by 11 bases and J by 2 bases, 16 bases remained unmatched. Germline assignment: CDR1 MGHDK and CDR2 SYGVNS. The CDR3 consists of 17 residues. The CDR3 region has the DNA TGTGCCCGTTTAGACACAAAAGGACAGGGGGCACAAGAGACCCAGTACTTC. It is translated as CARLDTKGQGAQETQYF. The variable domain in full, completed from reference TRBV25-1 and TRBJ2-5, reads EADIYQTPRYLVIGTGKKITLECSQTMGHDKMYWYQQDPGMELHLIHYSYGVNSTEKGDLSSESTVSRIRTEHFPLTLESARPSHTSQYLCARLDTKGQGAQETQYFGPGTRLLVL.

This chain links TRBV7-9 with TRBJ2-2; D gene uncertain. Germline CDR1 and CDR2: SEHNR and FQNEAQ (reference sequence). This CDR3 is 16 amino acids long. Trimming stripped 1 base from V and 4 bases from J, with 13 bases between. The CDR3 region has the DNA TGTGCCAGCAGCTTAGGGTCCGGGTTTTTCACCGGGGAGCTGTTTTTT. Translating it yields CASSLGSGFFTGELFF.

This clone came up a few times. The CDR3 loop reads CASSQPGLAGGTYEQYF. The CDR3 DNA reads as TGTGCCAGCAGCCAACCTGGACTAGCGGGGGGAACCTACGAGCAGTACTTC. This chain joins TRBV4-2 and TRBJ2-7, with TRBD2 matching over 14 bases. In germline, CDR1 is LGHNA, CDR2 YNFKEQ. V trimming: 2 bases; J trimming: 2 bases; junction bases outside the gene matches: 5. The CDR3 consists of 17 residues.

This sequence joins TRBV6-4 and TRBJ2-1; D possibly corresponds to TRBD1 (6 bases). The V gene lost 5 bases and the J gene lost 8 bases, with 13 bases spanning the gap. The length of the CDR3 is 13 residues. CDR1 is MRHNA, CDR2 SNTAGT, per germline. The CDR3 region has the DNA TGTGCCAGCAGTACAGGGAGCTCGGATGAGCAGTTCTTC. Translated: CASSTGSSDEQFF.

The CDR3 protein is CASKRSDRGTSAYGYTF. The CDR3 nucleotides are TGTGCCAGTAAAAGATCCGACAGGGGGACGTCGGCCTATGGCTACACCTTC. The chain has TRBV18 and TRBJ1-2, with 9 bases that match TRBD1. Germline V lookup: CDR1 KGHSH, CDR2 LQKENI. The CDR3 loop spans 17 amino acids. Trimming cost V 9 bases and J 4 bases; bases outside gene matches: 18.

This chain connects TRBV10-2 to TRBJ2-3; weak D call: TRBD2 (6 bases). The germline V gene encodes CDR1 WSHSY and CDR2 SAAADI. V was shortened by 0 bases and J by 4 bases, with 11 bases between the two germline ends. This CDR3 has 15 amino acids. In DNA form, the CDR3 reads TGCGCCAGCAGTGAGTCGGGACTGGTGGCAGATACGCAGTATTTT. Its translation is CASSESGLVADTQYF.

The genes are TRBV5-1 and TRBJ1-2, with D possibly TRBD1 on 5 matching bases. Germline CDR1 and CDR2: SGHRS and YFSETQ. Trimming took 0 bases from V and 7 from J, leaving 13 bases between them. The CDR3 covers 14 residues. Here the CDR3 DNA reads TGCGCCAGCAGCTTGGACGTAGACAGAACTGGCTACACCTTC. It specifies CASSLDVDRTGYTF.

The CDR3 region has the DNA TGTGCCAGCAGCGTAGCTGGAGGGACTACCTACAATGAGCAGTTCTTC. It codes for CASSVAGGTTYNEQFF. The genes are TRBV9 and TRBJ2-1; 7 bases agree with TRBD2. Germline trimming cut 0 bases from V and 2 bases from J; bases unmatched to any gene: 5. The CDR3 spans 16 residues. Germline CDR1 SGDLS, CDR2 YYNGEE.

The chain links TRBV5-4 to TRBJ1-6, with TRBD1 matching 7 bases. Losses at the gene ends were 4 bases for V and 5 bases for J; bases not matched to a gene: 9. The CDR3 extends over 16 amino acids. Germline CDR1 is SGHNT and CDR2 is YYREEE (reference sequence). The CDR3 spells CASSPRTGTNNSPLHF. CDR3 DNA: TGTGCCAGCAGCCCCCGGACAGGAACTAATAATTCACCCCTCCACTTT.

The V gene is TRBV5-4, the J gene TRBJ2-7; the match to TRBD2 covers 9 bases. This CDR3 comprises 15 residues. Germline lookup yields CDR1 SGHNT and CDR2 YYREEE (reference sequence). V shed 1 base and J 4 bases; nucleotides not matched to a gene: 6. CDR3 nucleotide sequence: TGTGCCAGCAGCTTGCGAGCGGGGGGAAGATACGAGCAGTACTTC. It translates to CASSLRAGGRYEQYF.

V usage is TRBV5-8 and J usage is TRBJ1-4; D remains unclear. V shed 1 base and J shed 5 bases, with 6 bases lying between them. Per the germline V gene, CDR1 is SGHTS and CDR2 is YDEGEE. The CDR3 is made up of 13 amino acids. CDR3 amino acids: CASSLTRNEKLFF. CDR3 DNA: TGTGCCAGCAGCTTGACGCGAAATGAAAAACTGTTTTTT. Looking up the rest from reference TRBV5-8 and TRBJ1-4 gives the full variable domain: EAGVTQSPTHLIKTRGQQATLRCSPISGHTSVYWYQQALGLGLQFLLWYDEGEERNRGNFPPRFSGRQFPNYSSELNVNALELEDSALYLCASSLTRNEKLFFGSGTQLSVL.

The V gene is TRBV6-1, the J gene TRBJ1-1; D remains unclear. This CDR3 is 13 amino acids long. CDR1 MNHNS and CDR2 SASEGT come from the germline V gene. V shed 3 bases and J shed 1 base, with 6 bases lying between them. The CDR3 DNA is TGTGCCAGCAGTGAGACGGGGAACACTGAAGCTTTCTTT. Translating it yields CASSETGNTEAFF.

This clone was observed many times. The chain joins TRBV25-1 to TRBJ2-7, with 9 bases lining up with TRBD1. V trimming: 4 bases; J trimming: 3 bases; junction bases outside the gene matches: 4. The CDR3 runs to 14 residues. CDR1 and CDR2 from the germline V gene are MGHDK and SYGVNS. The CDR3 sequence: CASSGPGQGYEQYF. CDR3 nucleotide sequence: TGTGCCAGCAGTGGTCCGGGACAGGGCTACGAGCAGTACTTC.

The chain carries TRBV27 and TRBJ2-7; 10 bases match TRBD2. The V segment lost 4 bases and the J segment 3 bases; nucleotides outside the gene matches: 3. The CDR3 is 14 amino acids. Germline CDR1 reads MNHEY; CDR2 reads SMNVEV (reference sequence). This CDR3 is CASSSSGGGYEQYF. CDR3 DNA sequence: TGTGCCAGCAGTTCAAGCGGGGGGGGCTACGAGCAGTACTTC.

J is TRBJ1-2 and V is TRBV10-2, with 9 bases aligning to TRBD1. V shed 8 bases, J shed 8 bases, and the junction held 18 bases outside the gene matches. The germline V gene has CDR1 WSHSY and CDR2 SAAADI. There are 16 residues in the CDR3. The CDR3 region has the DNA TGCGCCAGCTCTCCCCGGGGACAGGGCTCCTTGGGGGGCTACACCTTC. It yields the protein CASSPRGQGSLGGYTF.

V is TRBV4-3 and J is TRBJ1-2; D is uncertain. Per the germline V gene, CDR1 is LGHNA and CDR2 is YSLEER. This CDR3 comprises 15 residues. The germline V and J ends were trimmed by 2 bases and 7 bases, with 17 bases remaining between them. The CDR3 DNA follows: TGCGCCAGCAGCCAATTGGAGGGCTTCGGGTCTGGCTACACCTTC. Protein: CASSQLEGFGSGYTF.

The V and J genes are TRBV7-9 and TRBJ1-1; D is ambiguous. The CDR3 runs to 16 residues. Germline CDR1 reads SEHNR; CDR2 reads FQNEAQ (reference sequence). Trimming took 3 bases from V and 0 from J, leaving 14 bases between them. CDR3 region: CASSFWEGSVNTEAFF. CDR3 coding DNA: TGTGCCAGCAGCTTCTGGGAGGGAAGCGTGAACACTGAAGCTTTCTTT.

For this clone: Other DNA sequences in this specimen translate into the identical CDR3. This sequence joins TRBV7-2 and TRBJ2-1, with D possibly being TRBD2 (6 bases). V was cut by 5 bases and J by 5 bases, with 16 bases left in between. CDR1 and CDR2 (germline): SGHTA, FQGNSA. The CDR3 length is 15 residues. The CDR3 loop is CASSPPGGRDNEQFF. As DNA, the CDR3 is TGTGCCAGCAGCCCCCCCGGGGGAAGGGACAATGAGCAGTTCTTC.

This clone has only one observation. The chain joins TRBV15 to TRBJ1-2, with D uncertain. V lost 3 bases and J lost 4, with 21 bases in between. The CDR3 extends over 17 amino acids. Germline-derived CDR1 and CDR2 are LNHNV and YYDKDF (reference sequence). CDR3 nucleotide sequence: TGTGCCACCAGCAGGGCCGCCTCGAGCGCCAATGTCTATGGCTACACCTTC. Residues: CATSRAASSANVYGYTF.

This sequence joins TRBV5-4 and TRBJ1-2, with TRBD1 identical over 7 bases. The CDR3 is 14 residues long. Germline-derived CDR1 and CDR2 are SGHNT and YYREEE (reference sequence). V was pared by 0 bases and J by 7 bases, with 6 bases of the junction left unmatched. The CDR3 DNA reads as TGTGCCAGCAGCTTGGGGGCAGGGGGAAGTGGCTACACCTTC. This gives the protein CASSLGAGGSGYTF.

This clone was observed a handful of times. The genes are TRBV9 and TRBJ1-6; D is ambiguous. In germline, CDR1 is SGDLS, CDR2 YYNGEE. V was clipped by 4 bases and J by 1 base, with 12 bases between them. The CDR3 extends over 16 amino acids. CDR3 region: CASSPLGSSYNSPLHF. The CDR3 coding sequence is TGTGCCAGCAGCCCCCTAGGGAGTTCCTATAATTCACCCCTCCACTTT.

The chain has TRBV19 and TRBJ2-6, with D perhaps matching TRBD2 (5 bases). CDR3 length: 16 residues. Germline loops: CDR1 LNHDA, CDR2 SQIVND (reference sequence). CDR3 sequence (DNA): TGTGCAACAGAAACTTACGGGGAAGGTGGGGCCAACGTCCTGACTTTC. Residues: CATETYGEGGANVLTF.

The J gene is TRBJ1-2, the V gene TRBV29-1, with a possible D match to TRBD1 (6 bases). This CDR3 comprises 12 residues. Germline loops: CDR1 SQVTM, CDR2 ANQGSEA. V was cut by 5 bases and J by 8 bases, with 15 bases left in between. As DNA, the CDR3 is TGCAGCGTTCCGGACAGCGGCCCCGGCTACACCTTC. It codes for CSVPDSGPGYTF.